The 7 T cell receptor beta chains in this list originate from one sample, sequenced in a study of cytomegalovirus exposure and HLA in healthy donors. PCR amplification relied on 60 Vbeta primers (plus 13 Jbeta primers). Profiling relied on immunoSEQ multiplex PCR, and the TCRdb table lists in-frame clones only, not all of them. Of 90,000 to 150,000 clones listed, 81% are singletons. Sequencing was done on a sample of PBMCs. The receptors here all came from a woman aged 35 to 49 in good health and CMV-seronegative.

The chain links TRBV4-3 to TRBJ2-7, with TRBD2 identical over 8 bases. V lost 4 bases, J lost 4 bases, and 3 bases stayed unmatched. Germline lookup yields CDR1 LGHNA and CDR2 YSLEER. This CDR3 spans 13 amino acids. CDR3 nucleotide sequence: TGCGCCAGCAGCCCGGGGGGGGTTTACGAGCAGTACTTC. Its protein product is CASSPGGVYEQYF.

In this sample, this clone turned up a few times. The gene calls are TRBV5-1 and TRBJ1-1, with 8 bases that match TRBD1. The ends lost 4 bases at V and 3 bases at J; junction bases unmatched: 5. Germline loops: CDR1 SGHRS, CDR2 YFSETQ. The CDR3 totals 14 residues. Here the CDR3 reads CASSPRTGHTEAFF. CDR3 DNA: TGCGCCAGCAGCCCAAGGACAGGGCACACTGAAGCTTTCTTT. Filled out from reference TRBV5-1 and TRBJ1-1, the complete variable domain reads KAGVTQTPRYLIKTRGQQVTLSCSPISGHRSVSWYQQTPGQGLQFLFEYFSETQRNKGNFPGRFSGRQFSNSRSEMNVSTLELGDSALYLCASSPRTGHTEAFFGQGTRLTVV.

The chain uses TRBV25-1 and TRBJ1-1; D uncertain. Germline CDR1 MGHDK, CDR2 SYGVNS. CDR3 length equals 15 residues. Deletions cut 2 bases from V and 4 bases from J, with 14 bases between. DNA for the CDR3: TGTGCCAGCAGTGAAATAGTCGGTGGTGTCACTGAAGCTTTCTTT. This gives the protein CASSEIVGGVTEAFF. Looking up the rest from reference TRBV25-1 and TRBJ1-1 gives the full variable domain: EADIYQTPRYLVIGTGKKITLECSQTMGHDKMYWYQQDPGMELHLIHYSYGVNSTEKGDLSSESTVSRIRTEHFPLTLESARPSHTSQYLCASSEIVGGVTEAFFGQGTRLTVV.

The chain combines TRBV18 with TRBJ2-3; a possible D gene is TRBD1 (5 bases). CDR3 length equals 16 residues. CDR1 KGHSH and CDR2 LQKENI come from the germline V gene. The ends were cut back, 1 base at V and 0 bases at J, with 11 bases in the middle. CDR3: CASSPQSQGSTDTQYF. The CDR3 DNA is TGTGCCAGCTCACCACAATCCCAGGGAAGCACAGATACGCAGTATTTT.

The rearrangement joins TRBV6-1 to TRBJ1-2; 7 bases match TRBD1. V was pared by 4 bases and J by 2 bases, with 7 bases of the junction left unmatched. This CDR3 has 15 residues. From germline, CDR1 is MNHNS and CDR2 SASEGT. The CDR3 reads CASSGGQALNYGYTF. In DNA, the CDR3 is TGTGCCAGCAGTGGAGGACAGGCGTTGAACTATGGCTACACCTTC.

This clone was seen a handful of times. The gene calls are TRBV30 and TRBJ1-1; D gene unclear. CDR1 is GTSNPN, CDR2 SVGIG, per germline (reference sequence). Between the trimmed V and J ends, which lost 1 base and 7 bases, there was a span of 7 bases. The CDR3 length is 11 residues. CDR3 residues: CAWSGWSEAFF. The CDR3 nucleotides read TGTGCCTGGAGTGGCTGGAGTGAAGCTTTCTTT.

V usage is TRBV2 and J usage is TRBJ2-3, with TRBD2 matching 12 bases. V gave up 2 bases and J gave up 4 bases; unmatched junction bases: 1. This CDR3 is built from 15 residues. Germline V gives CDR1 SNHLY, CDR2 FYNNEI. The CDR3 sequence is CASSERLAGADTQYF. Here the CDR3 DNA reads TGTGCCAGCAGTGAAAGACTAGCGGGAGCAGATACGCAGTATTTT.